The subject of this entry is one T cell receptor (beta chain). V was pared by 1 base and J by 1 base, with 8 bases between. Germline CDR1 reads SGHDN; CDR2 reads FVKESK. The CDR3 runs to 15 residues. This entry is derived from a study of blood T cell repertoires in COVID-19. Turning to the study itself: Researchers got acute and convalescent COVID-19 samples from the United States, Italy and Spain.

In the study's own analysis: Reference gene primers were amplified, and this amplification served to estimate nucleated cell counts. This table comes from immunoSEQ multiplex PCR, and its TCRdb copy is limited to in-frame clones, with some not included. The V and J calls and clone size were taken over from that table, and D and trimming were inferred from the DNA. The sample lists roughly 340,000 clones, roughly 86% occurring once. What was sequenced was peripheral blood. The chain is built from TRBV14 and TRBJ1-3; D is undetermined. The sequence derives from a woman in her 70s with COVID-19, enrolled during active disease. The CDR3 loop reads CASSQVTLSGNTIYF. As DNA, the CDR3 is TGTGCCAGCAGCCAAGTCACCCTATCTGGAAACACCATATATTTT.